This T cell receptor beta chain derives from a study of shared clonotypes between healthy human individuals. For the study at large: A couple of women and a few men aged 18 to 49 made up the donors. Findings of the study overall: Sampling involved blood alone; tissue repertoires likely differ. The authors expected sequencing depth to affect clonotype sharing among donors.

With 0 bases removed from V and 2 bases from J, the gap between germline ends came to 9 bases. Germline V gives CDR1 SGHRS, CDR2 YFSETQ. The CDR3 is 15 residues long. TCRdb's copy holds only in-frame clones and misses some; the assay was immunoSEQ multiplex PCR. This sample has some 480,000 clones; roughly 85% occur once, and the top ten carry 12%. A word on this clone: Its antigen is currently unknown. The sample holds other DNA sequences that translate to the same CDR3.

The origin of this receptor is a middle-aged woman in good health. Some clones in this sample may be carry-over from other donors' samples. This chain uses TRBV5-1 with TRBJ1-5; D is unclear. Material: PBMCs. The CDR3 spells CASSLGGSGNQPQHF. DNA of the CDR3: TGCGCCAGCAGCTTGGGTGGGTCGGGCAATCAGCCCCAGCATTTT.